This TCR beta chain was sequenced for a study of radiotherapy plus CTLA-4 blockade in lung cancer listed by TCRdb under 2018. Describing the broader study: Objective responses occurred in around 20% of enrolled patients, and under 40% achieved disease control. Broad study findings and their caveats: After treatment with radiotherapy and ipilimumab, TCR clones that came from tumors expanded in the peripheral blood. The strongest predictors of response were reported to be early dynamic shifts in blood T cell clones along with a rise in serum interferon-beta following radiation.

Library preparation used the immunoSEQ multiplex PCR assay. The table comes from immuneACCESS by way of TCRdb, which keeps in-frame sequences with V and J called. Part of the clones is missing from these tables; in studies checked, under half for an unresolved V gene and the rest for unknown reasons. Recorded for this sample are about 35,000 clones; approximately 85% of them occurred a single time. The ten largest clonotypes hold about 6% of the sample. Focal radiation therapy combined with CTLA-4 blockade (ipilimumab) was tested in patients with chemo-refractory metastatic non-small-cell lung cancer. Note on this clone: There is no known antigen for this receptor. No base quality values were provided; no much bigger clone lies one nucleotide off.

This clonotype originated in a human donor with non-small cell lung cancer who had stable disease on radiotherapy plus ipilimumab. This specimen was peripheral blood, taken from a patient treated with radiotherapy plus ipilimumab.

Read as DNA, the sequence is TGTGCCAGCAGCGCAAACACAGATACGCAGTATTTT. Translated, it reads CASSANTDTQYF. The chain is made from TRBV9 and TRBJ2-3; no D segment can be confidently identified. Spanning cysteine to phenylalanine, the CDR3 consists of 12 amino acids. Of all the DNA, just the CDR3 is kept, 36 bases in frame from base 1. V drops 3 bases and J drops 2 bases, leaving 4 bases in between. CDR1 SGDLS and CDR2 YYNGEE were looked up in the germline V gene.